The 26 T cell receptor beta chains below all came from one sample that was sequenced in a study of shared clonotypes between healthy human individuals. Profiled with immunoSEQ multiplex PCR; TCRdb holds only in-frame clones, not every one. The sample lists 2 million to 2.5 million clones, 85% to 95% occurring once. Sequencing input: naive CD4+ T cells from PBMCs. Documented subset: CD45RA+ positively selected. The receptors were gathered from a man between 18 and 29 years old in good health. Some clones in this sample may be carry-over from other donors' samples.

The V gene is TRBV27, the J gene TRBJ2-5, with D possibly being TRBD2 (6 bases). The J call may be incorrect, as the DNA end agrees better with TRBJ2-7. Germline lookup yields CDR1 MNHEY and CDR2 SMNVEV (reference sequence). The CDR3 is 14 residues long. This CDR3 is CASTRRGSIYEQYF. The CDR3 DNA reads as TGTGCCAGCACTAGGAGGGGTTCCATCTACGAGCAGTACTTC.

The chain recombines TRBV11-1 with TRBJ2-1, with D possibly matching TRBD2 (5 bases). The V end lost 1 base, the J end lost 5 bases, and 12 bases lay between the germline ends. The CDR3 loop spans 15 amino acids. Germline values: CDR1 SGHAT, CDR2 FQDESV (reference sequence). The CDR3 spells CASSLEGSADNEQFF. The CDR3, as DNA: TGTGCCAGCAGCTTAGAGGGTAGCGCGGACAATGAGCAGTTCTTC.

The rearrangement links TRBV5-1 to TRBJ1-1; D possibly corresponds to TRBD1 (5 bases). The CDR3 runs 16 residues. The V end lost 1 base, the J end lost 0 bases, and 13 bases lay between the germline ends. Germline V gives CDR1 SGHRS, CDR2 YFSETQ. The CDR3 region has the DNA TGCGCCAGCAGCTTGTTGGTTCCGGGGGTGAACACTGAAGCTTTCTTT. It specifies CASSLLVPGVNTEAFF.

The table lists this clone with a few counts. This chain connects TRBV27 to TRBJ2-1; D call uncertain. The length of the CDR3 is 12 residues. Germline CDR1 reads MNHEY; CDR2 reads SMNVEV (reference sequence). Between the trimmed V and J ends, which lost 3 bases and 12 bases, there was a span of 12 bases. The CDR3 protein is CASSFNSETQFF. CDR3 coding DNA: TGTGCCAGCAGTTTTAACAGCGAGACGCAGTTCTTC.

The genes are TRBV15 and TRBJ1-5; TRBD1 aligns across 10 bases. There are 18 residues in the CDR3. Trimming took 0 bases from V and 3 from J; bases not matched to a gene: 8. CDR1 LNHNV and CDR2 YYDKDF come from the germline V gene (reference sequence). The CDR3 DNA reads as TGTGCCACCAGCAGAGATTATGAAGGGACAGGGGACAATCAGCCCCAGCATTTT. Its protein product is CATSRDYEGTGDNQPQHF.

The chain has TRBV7-2 and TRBJ2-3; D unclear. The CDR3 runs 14 residues. Germline V gene sequence: CDR1 SGHTA, CDR2 FQGNSA. Trimming stripped 5 bases from V and 6 bases from J, with 15 bases between. CDR3 residues: CASSVGSPSDTQYF. CDR3 bases: TGTGCCAGCAGCGTCGGTAGTCCAAGCGATACGCAGTATTTT.

Concerning this clone: Other DNA sequences of this sample code for an identical CDR3. The chain is built from TRBV5-1 and TRBJ2-1, with 7 bases fitting TRBD1. CDR1 is SGHRS, CDR2 YFSETQ, per germline. The CDR3 is made up of 16 amino acids. The junction had 3 bases not matched to a gene; V was cut back by 0 bases and J by 0 bases. The CDR3 nucleotides read TGCGCCAGCAGCTTGGCAGGGGACAGCTCCTACAATGAGCAGTTCTTC. Translating gives CASSLAGDSSYNEQFF.

V usage is TRBV5-1 and J usage is TRBJ1-4; a weak D match, TRBD1 (5 bases). The ends were cut back, 4 bases at V and 5 bases at J, with 12 bases in the middle. CDR1 and CDR2 (germline): SGHRS, YFSETQ. The CDR3 runs 14 residues. As DNA, the CDR3 is TGCGCCAGCAGCGGGGGATTGAGGAATGAAAAACTGTTTTTT. This sequence encodes CASSGGLRNEKLFF.

As for this clone: Different DNA sequences within this sample yield the same CDR3. This chain joins TRBV4-2 and TRBJ2-7; D unresolved. The V gene lost 0 bases and the J gene lost 4 bases, with 4 bases spanning the gap. The CDR3 extends over 12 amino acids. The germline CDR1 and CDR2 sequences are LGHNA and YNFKEQ. CDR3 residues: CASSQDRYEQYF. The CDR3 region has the DNA TGTGCCAGCAGCCAAGATCGGTACGAGCAGTACTTC.

The chain couples TRBV28 to TRBJ1-4; 8 bases agree with TRBD1. J was trimmed by 8 bases and V by 5 bases; bases with no gene match: 10. The CDR3 sequence is 15 residues long. Germline V gene lookup returns CDR1 MDHEN and CDR2 SYDVKM. CDR3 nucleotide sequence: TGTGCCAGCAGTCCCCCCGACAGGGGTGGAGAAAAACTGTTTTTT. Protein product: CASSPPDRGGEKLFF.

CDR3 amino acids: CASSLGQGRQPQHF. CDR3 nucleotide sequence: TGTGCCAGTAGTCTGGGACAGGGGAGGCAGCCCCAGCATTTT. The V gene is TRBV19, the J gene TRBJ1-5; 10 bases align to TRBD1. The CDR3 is 14 amino acids. The V and J ends lost 5 bases and 7 bases, in that order; junction bases with no gene match: 5. Germline-derived CDR1 and CDR2 are LNHDA and SQIVND (reference sequence).

The CDR3 DNA sequence: TGTGCCAGCAGCCCTCAGTTGGATTCACCCCTCCACTTT. The encoded protein is CASSPQLDSPLHF. The chain uses TRBV11-2 and TRBJ1-6; no firm D call. Per germline, CDR1 SGHAT and CDR2 FQNNGV. V was trimmed by 5 bases and J by 8 bases, leaving 10 bases between them. CDR3 length equals 13 residues.

This clone was seen a single time. The chain links TRBV2 to TRBJ1-1; perhaps TRBD1 as D (6 bases). The CDR3 runs to 13 residues. V gave up 2 bases and J gave up 5 bases, with 9 bases separating them. Germline V CDR1 and CDR2: SNHLY, FYNNEI. The CDR3 protein is CASSEQGQTEAFF. In DNA form, the CDR3 reads TGTGCCAGCAGTGAACAGGGGCAAACTGAAGCTTTCTTT.

This clone has only a few counts. Other DNA sequences in the sample encode the same CDR3. The chain combines TRBV5-1 with TRBJ2-2; TRBD1 aligns across 7 bases. V was clipped by 4 bases and J by 2 bases; unmatched bases: 8. Germline V lookup: CDR1 SGHRS, CDR2 YFSETQ. The CDR3 runs to 16 residues. CDR3 coding DNA: TGCGCCAGCAGCCTGCCGGGACAGCTTAACACCGGGGAGCTGTTTTTT. Protein sequence: CASSLPGQLNTGELFF.

The CDR3 DNA reads as TGTGCCAGCAGCCTTCGTCTGCAGGGGCCTTACACCGGGGAGCTGTTTTTT. Translating gives CASSLRLQGPYTGELFF. This chain joins TRBV28 and TRBJ2-2, with D perhaps matching TRBD1 (6 bases). Trimming stripped 6 bases from V and 3 bases from J, with 20 bases between. Per the germline V gene, CDR1 is MDHEN and CDR2 is SYDVKM. This CDR3 is 17 amino acids long.

The chain joins TRBV28 to TRBJ2-6; D may be TRBD1 (6 bases). The CDR3 covers 15 residues. Germline V lookup: CDR1 MDHEN, CDR2 SYDVKM. Trimming took 5 bases from V and 4 from J, leaving 12 bases between them. The CDR3 here is CASSVTGYGANVLTF. The CDR3 nucleotides read TGTGCCAGCAGTGTAACAGGGTACGGGGCCAACGTCCTGACTTTC. Together with reference TRBV28 and TRBJ2-6, the CDR3 gives the full variable domain: DVKVTQSSRYLVKRTGEKVFLECVQDMDHENMFWYRQDPGLGLRLIYFSYDVKMKEKGDIPEGYSVSREKKERFSLILESASTNQTSMYLCASSVTGYGANVLTFGAGSRLTVL.

V and J are TRBV5-8 and TRBJ2-6, with D uncertain. The germline gives CDR1 SGHTS, CDR2 YDEGEE. CDR3 length: 16 residues. V lost 1 base and J lost 4, with 12 bases in between. CDR3 in DNA: TGTGCCAGCAGCTTGTATTTCGGCTCCGGGGCCAACGTCCTGACTTTC. This encodes CASSLYFGSGANVLTF.

This chain uses TRBV7-3 with TRBJ2-7; D unresolved. The CDR3 has 15 residues. The germline V and J ends were trimmed by 2 bases and 5 bases, with 16 bases remaining between them. From germline, CDR1 is SGHTA and CDR2 FQGTGA. CDR3 region: CASSLVPGPPHEQYF. For the CDR3, the DNA is TGTGCCAGCAGCTTAGTCCCAGGACCCCCGCACGAGCAGTACTTC.

V and J are TRBV19 and TRBJ2-1; 14 bases line up with TRBD2. CDR1 and CDR2 from the germline V gene are LNHDA and SQIVND (reference sequence). The CDR3 has 17 amino acids. After removal of 5 bases from V and 5 bases from J, the junction contained 8 bases not matched to a gene. The CDR3 nucleotides are TGTGCCAGTAGTGCAGGACTAGCGGGGGGTATTAACAATGAGCAGTTCTTC. Translating it yields CASSAGLAGGINNEQFF.

The chain joins TRBV7-3 to TRBJ1-6; no definite D call. V lost 2 bases to trimming and J lost 2 bases, with 4 bases between them. Germline values: CDR1 SGHTA, CDR2 FQGTGA. The CDR3 totals 14 residues. Written as DNA, the CDR3 is TGTGCCAGCAGCTTAGGGGCCTATAATTCACCCCTCCACTTT. Translating it yields CASSLGAYNSPLHF.

This chain uses TRBV29-1 with TRBJ2-7, with 10 bases that match TRBD2. Germline trimming cut 4 bases from V and 7 bases from J; bases unmatched to any gene: 10. In germline, CDR1 is SQVTM, CDR2 ANQGSEA. The CDR3 totals 14 residues. The CDR3 nucleotides are TGCAGCGTTGCCCCGTCGCTAGCGGGAGTGGAGCAGTACTTC. It is translated as CSVAPSLAGVEQYF.

J is TRBJ2-7 and V is TRBV6-1, with TRBD2 as a possible D gene (5 bases). Germline CDR1 MNHNS, CDR2 SASEGT. Trimming stripped 8 bases from V and 0 bases from J, with 14 bases between. The CDR3 length is 14 residues. CDR3 DNA: TGTGCCAGCTCGCCGGGGTGGAGCTCCTACGAGCAGTACTTC. It specifies CASSPGWSSYEQYF.

The chain carries TRBV25-1 and TRBJ2-2; D is possibly TRBD1 (6 bases). V lost 5 bases and J lost 2, with 21 bases in between. The length of the CDR3 is 18 residues. CDR1 MGHDK and CDR2 SYGVNS come from the germline V gene. The CDR3 spells CASSSTEGVRANTGELFF. CDR3 DNA sequence: TGTGCCAGCAGTAGTACCGAGGGGGTTAGAGCAAACACCGGGGAGCTGTTTTTT.

The chain employs TRBV30 and TRBJ1-4, with a tentative D call TRBD1 (6 bases). The CDR3 length is 16 residues. The V gene lost 0 bases and the J gene lost 0 bases, with 11 bases spanning the gap. Germline V CDR1 and CDR2: GTSNPN, SVGIG (reference sequence). The CDR3 DNA reads TGTGCCTGGAGTGTTTTCGGGGGCCCAACTAATGAAAAACTGTTTTTT. Translation: CAWSVFGGPTNEKLFF.

V gene TRBV5-1 combines with J gene TRBJ2-5; 14 bases line up with TRBD2. The J segment lost 1 base and the V segment lost 4 bases, leaving 9 bases of the junction unmatched. This CDR3 region has 18 residues. Germline CDR1 is SGHRS and CDR2 is YFSETQ. Here the CDR3 DNA reads TGCGCCAGCAGCCCAGGGACTAGCGGGAGTCAATCCCAAGAGACCCAGTACTTC. Protein sequence: CASSPGTSGSQSQETQYF.

V usage is TRBV9 and J usage is TRBJ1-3, with D hard to call. The CDR3 has 13 residues. The V gene's germline CDR1 is SGDLS and CDR2 YYNGEE. V lost 4 bases, J lost 0 bases, and 5 bases lay in between. The CDR3 sequence is CASSRDSGNTIYF. CDR3 in DNA: TGTGCCAGCAGCAGGGACTCTGGAAACACCATATATTTT. The full variable domain, in which reference TRBV9 and TRBJ1-3 provide the parts outside the CDR3, is DSGVTQTPKHLITATGQRVTLRCSPRSGDLSVYWYQQSLDQGLQFLIQYYNGEERAKGNILERFSAQQFPDLHSELNLSSLELGDSALYFCASSRDSGNTIYFGEGSWLTVV.